A single sample is the source of the 26 T cell receptor beta chains below, sequenced in a study of CD8+CD57+ T cells in acquired aplastic anemia. Selection for sequencing was limited to patients who had shown CD8+CD57+ cell expansion by flow cytometry. Template material for TCR beta VDJ and CDR3 profiling consisted of genomic DNA. MiXCR, applied by TCRdb to the reads, yields one record per CDR3 protein. The table records some 180,000 distinct CDR3 sequences, less than 65% of them present only once. The source material was sorted CD4+, CD8+, or CD8+CD57+ T cells (not recorded which) from PBMCs. The receptors shown here come from a human donor with aplastic anemia.

This clonotype was counted ten times or more. The chain couples TRBV7-8 to TRBJ2-7; D ambiguous. CDR1 and CDR2 (germline): SGHVS, FQNEAQ. V lost 5 bases, J lost 3 bases, and 5 bases lay in between. This CDR3 contains 11 residues. The CDR3 region is CASSPSYEQYF. DNA of the CDR3: TGTGCCAGCAGCCCAAGCTACGAGCAGTACTTC.

The genes are TRBV5-1 and TRBJ2-7; 7 bases map to TRBD2. V was pared by 5 bases and J by 6 bases, with 8 bases of the junction left unmatched. Germline CDR1 reads SGHRS; CDR2 reads YFSETQ. CDR3 length: 13 amino acids. CDR3 sequence: CASRGGTSGEQYF. CDR3 DNA: TGCGCCAGCAGGGGAGGGACTTCGGGCGAGCAGTACTTC.

This chain connects TRBV7-9 to TRBJ1-1; D possibly corresponds to TRBD1 (6 bases). The germline V gene encodes CDR1 SEHNR and CDR2 FQNEAQ (reference sequence). The CDR3 has 15 amino acids. The ends were cut back, 1 base at V and 5 bases at J, with 14 bases in the middle. CDR3 amino acids: CASSLEVGGRTEAFF. The CDR3 nucleotides read TGTGCCAGCAGCTTAGAGGTAGGGGGACGGACTGAAGCTTTCTTT.

The genes are TRBV20-1 and TRBJ2-7, with TRBD1 identical over 7 bases. V trimming: 5 bases; J trimming: 4 bases; junction bases outside the gene matches: 5. Germline V gene data show CDR1 as DFQATT and CDR2 as SNEGSKA (reference sequence). The CDR3 has 12 amino acids. In DNA form, the CDR3 reads TGCAGTGCTGAGACAGGGCAATACGAGCAGTACTTC. Protein product: CSAETGQYEQYF.

CDR3 region: CASSQDLVYTEAFF. DNA for the CDR3: TGCGCCAGCAGCCAAGATTTGGTATACACTGAAGCTTTCTTT. This chain links TRBV4-3 with TRBJ1-1; unclear D gene. With 0 bases removed from V and 3 bases from J, the gap between germline ends came to 8 bases. The CDR3 covers 14 residues. Germline V gene sequence: CDR1 LGHNA, CDR2 YSLEER.

This clonotype appeared once. The V call is TRBV19, the J call TRBJ2-7; 7 bases match TRBD1. The CDR3 contains 14 residues. Germline lookup yields CDR1 LNHDA and CDR2 SQIVND (reference sequence). The junction had 6 bases not matched to a gene; V was cut back by 5 bases and J by 2 bases. CDR3 sequence: CASSPGQKPYEQYF. The CDR3, as DNA: TGTGCCAGTAGTCCGGGACAGAAGCCCTACGAGCAGTACTTC.

J is TRBJ2-3 and V is TRBV25-1; D is unresolved. CDR1 and CDR2 from the germline V gene are MGHDK and SYGVNS. V gave up 0 bases and J gave up 2 bases, with 9 bases separating them. There are 15 residues in the CDR3. Here the CDR3 reads CASSEYSAPTDTQYF. The DNA of the CDR3 is TGTGCCAGCAGTGAATATTCGGCGCCCACAGATACGCAGTATTTT.

This clonotype was picked up many times. The rearrangement uses TRBV24-1 and TRBJ1-2, with no clear D. V shed 3 bases and J shed 8 bases, with 9 bases lying between them. The length of the CDR3 is 12 residues. Germline V lookup: CDR1 KGHDR, CDR2 SFDVKD. Here the CDR3 DNA reads TGTGCCACCAGTGATAGAGCTGACGGCTACACCTTC. Translating gives CATSDRADGYTF.

The chain employs TRBV7-9 and TRBJ1-5; no clear D. CDR3 length: 14 amino acids. V was trimmed by 1 base and J by 5 bases, leaving 9 bases between them. CDR1 and CDR2 (germline): SEHNR, FQNEAQ (reference sequence). CDR3 region: CASSLVGEHQPQHF. The CDR3 DNA is TGTGCCAGCAGCTTAGTAGGAGAACATCAGCCCCAGCATTTT.

The rearrangement joins TRBV2 to TRBJ1-5; TRBD1 might be the D (5 bases). Germline lookup yields CDR1 SNHLY and CDR2 FYNNEI. The CDR3 loop spans 15 amino acids. Trimming pared 6 bases from V and 1 base from J, leaving 13 bases between. In DNA form, the CDR3 reads TGTGCCAGCAGCGACAGTGAGGGGAGCAATCAGCCCCAGCATTTT. Translating gives CASSDSEGSNQPQHF. Supplemented by reference TRBV2 and TRBJ1-5, the full variable domain reads EPEVTQTPSHQVTQMGQEVILRCVPISNHLYFYWYRQILGQKVEFLVSFYNNEISEKSEIFDDQFSVERPDGSNFTLKIRSTKLEDSAMYFCASSDSEGSNQPQHFGDGTRLSIL.

The chain has TRBV7-2 and TRBJ2-6; D is unresolved. Trimming stripped 5 bases from V and 5 bases from J, with 13 bases between. There are 15 residues in the CDR3. The V gene's germline CDR1 is SGHTA and CDR2 FQGNSA. The CDR3 sequence: CASSTSSRWANVLTF. Written as DNA, the CDR3 is TGTGCCAGCAGCACCTCTTCCCGCTGGGCCAACGTCCTGACTTTC.

The chain recombines TRBV19 with TRBJ1-2; 8 bases line up with TRBD1. The CDR3 runs to 13 residues. Germline V gives CDR1 LNHDA, CDR2 SQIVND (reference sequence). The trim removed 8 bases at V and 7 bases at J, leaving 9 bases unmatched. The CDR3 nucleotides are TGTGCCAGTTTTCCAGGGGGCGGACGTGGCTACACCTTC. It is translated as CASFPGGGRGYTF.

The chain joins TRBV9 to TRBJ2-2; tentative D call: TRBD1 (6 bases). Per germline, CDR1 SGDLS and CDR2 YYNGEE. This CDR3 contains 13 residues. Trimming shortened V by 1 base and J by 6 bases, and 7 bases separated the two germline ends. The CDR3: CASSVSGAGELFF. The CDR3 nucleotides read TGTGCCAGCAGCGTATCAGGGGCCGGGGAGCTGTTTTTT.

The rearrangement links TRBV20-1 to TRBJ2-7, with a possible D match to TRBD2 (6 bases). The CDR3 has 15 residues. Germline V gene lookup returns CDR1 DFQATT and CDR2 SNEGSKA (reference sequence). V was shortened by 7 bases and J by 1 base, with 20 bases between the two germline ends. This CDR3 reads CSVVNQGLVSYEQYF. CDR3 bases: TGCAGTGTCGTAAATCAGGGACTCGTGTCCTACGAGCAGTACTTC.

CDR3 region: CASSLGQKETQYF. The CDR3 DNA follows: TGCGCCAGCAGCTTGGGACAGAAAGAGACCCAGTACTTC. The rearrangement uses TRBV5-1 and TRBJ2-5; D is possibly TRBD1 (5 bases). Trimming pared 0 bases from V and 3 bases from J, leaving 6 bases between. Germline values: CDR1 SGHRS, CDR2 YFSETQ. The CDR3 sequence is 13 residues long.

On this clonotype: Germline is not matched at one junction end, which may reflect a read error. The CDR3 sequence is CASSFGENQPQHF. The CDR3 bases are TGTGCCAGCAGCTTTGGGGAGAATCAGCCCCAGCATTTT. The chain is built from TRBV5-1 and TRBJ1-5; D gene ambiguous. The CDR3 length is 13 residues. Germline assignment: CDR1 SGHRS and CDR2 YFSETQ.

The chain uses TRBV19 and TRBJ2-4; unclear D gene. Trimming stripped 7 bases from V and 12 bases from J, with 16 bases between. CDR3 length: 12 amino acids. CDR1 is LNHDA, CDR2 SQIVND, per germline (reference sequence). DNA of the CDR3: TGTGCCAGTAAGTGGGGAAGAAGCAATCAGTACTTC. Its protein is CASKWGRSNQYF.

The table lists this clonotype with a count of one. DNA for the CDR3: TGTGCCACCAGCAGGGACCGGGACAGGGAAGAAGACGAGCAGTACTTC. Its translation: CATSRDRDREEDEQYF. The genes are TRBV15 and TRBJ2-7; 9 nucleotides align to TRBD1. Germline lookup yields CDR1 LNHNV and CDR2 YYDKDF (reference sequence). The trim removed 3 bases at V and 5 bases at J, leaving 11 bases unmatched. CDR3 length: 16 residues.

This clonotype appeared many times. The chain joins TRBV5-1 to TRBJ2-7, with D tentatively TRBD2 (6 bases). Trimming took 0 bases from V and 4 from J, leaving 14 bases between them. Germline V gene data show CDR1 as SGHRS and CDR2 as YFSETQ. This CDR3 spans 15 amino acids. This chain's CDR3 is CASSLAGTYHYEQYF. CDR3 sequence (DNA): TGCGCCAGCAGCTTGGCCGGGACTTACCATTACGAGCAGTACTTC.

This rearrangement joins TRBV7-8 to TRBJ1-5; unclear D gene. The length of the CDR3 is 15 residues. Germline lookup yields CDR1 SGHVS and CDR2 FQNEAQ. V lost 2 bases and J 4 bases, leaving 12 bases between the germline ends. CDR3 residues: CASSLREAGNQPQHF. CDR3 DNA sequence: TGTGCCAGCAGCTTAAGGGAAGCGGGGAATCAGCCCCAGCATTTT.

The V gene is TRBV5-1, the J gene TRBJ2-5; a possible D gene is TRBD2 (8 bases). In germline, CDR1 is SGHRS, CDR2 YFSETQ. V dropped 4 bases and J dropped 5 bases, with 24 bases sitting between them. The CDR3 spans 17 residues. CDR3 protein: CASSRGRGASLEETQYF. DNA for the CDR3: TGCGCCAGCAGCAGGGGGCGGGGGGCCTCTCTGGAGGAGACCCAGTACTTC.

The chain couples TRBV2 to TRBJ1-6; unclear D gene. Germline loops: CDR1 SNHLY, CDR2 FYNNEI. The CDR3 spans 17 residues. Trimming cost V 3 bases and J 0 bases, with 12 bases left between them. CDR3 residues: CASSEWQLSSYNSPLHF. The CDR3 DNA follows: TGTGCCAGCAGTGAGTGGCAGCTAAGCTCCTATAATTCACCCCTCCACTTT.

The gene calls are TRBV24-1 and TRBJ2-3; D not resolved. Germline-derived CDR1 and CDR2 are KGHDR and SFDVKD. The CDR3 extends over 14 amino acids. Trimming took off 3 bases at V and 7 bases at J, with 13 bases between the two ends. CDR3 in DNA: TGTGCCACCAGTGATATGGACGGCGCAAATACGCAGTATTTT. Protein sequence: CATSDMDGANTQYF.

The V call is TRBV20-1, the J call TRBJ2-1, with 7 bases aligning to TRBD1. Germline V gives CDR1 DFQATT, CDR2 SNEGSKA (reference sequence). The CDR3 length is 15 residues. V gave up 6 bases and J gave up 8 bases; unmatched junction bases: 16. In DNA form, the CDR3 reads TGCAGTGCCAATAGTAACAGGGGAATGGGCTATGAGCAGTTCTTC. It translates to CSANSNRGMGYEQFF.

The chain recombines TRBV6-5 with TRBJ1-6, with 8 bases lining up with TRBD1. V was clipped by 4 bases and J by 3 bases; unmatched bases: 11. From germline, CDR1 is MNHEY and CDR2 SVGAGI. CDR3 length equals 18 residues. The CDR3 region has the DNA TGTGCCAGCAGTTTGGTTGGAACAGGGGGTAACTATAATTCACCCCTCCACTTT. Protein sequence: CASSLVGTGGNYNSPLHF.

This clonotype came up many times. The J gene is TRBJ1-1, the V gene TRBV12-3 or TRBV12-4; TRBD1 is a possible D gene (6 bases). V lost 6 bases and J 4 bases, leaving 18 bases between the germline ends. The CDR3 sequence is 15 residues long. CDR3 sequence: CASSPIRTGSTEAFF. As DNA, the CDR3 is TGTGCCAGCAGCCCGATTAGAACAGGGAGCACTGAAGCTTTCTTT.